This T cell receptor (beta chain) appears in the sequencing data of a study of early T cells in non-severe SARS-CoV-2 infection (dated by TCRdb to the early 2020s). About the investigation overall: Bulk RNA from unsorted whole blood was used for TCR sequencing, so alpha and beta chains could not be paired.

The germline V gene yields SGHRS for CDR1 and YFSETQ for CDR2. Taken from cysteine to phenylalanine, the CDR3 has 15 residues. The DNA shown is the 45-base CDR3, in frame from base 1. V loses 2 bases at its end and J loses 3 bases; junction bases beyond the gene matches: 5. General conclusions and limits of the study: Matching against VDJdb was skewed toward anti-spike CD8 responses, likely underestimated virus-specific expansions, and missed private and CD4 specificities.

The study was a case-control design nested within a healthcare worker cohort in London, UK, with weekly nasopharyngeal swab PCR tests and blood sampling. Healthcare workers were recruited during the week of the UK lockdown, between 23 and 31 March 2020, and followed weekly for up to roughly 16 weeks. This clonotype has ten or more counts. Its antigen specificity is not known. Qualities for individual bases were not recorded, and no much larger clone is one base off. Receptor amplification or capture employed 5' RACE. Data came from a NextSeq 500. In the TCR library protocol, unique molecular identifiers were attached to individual cDNA molecules to correct for PCR bias and sequencing error. TCR alpha and beta chains were both sequenced, and the abundances of alpha and beta sequences in each sample were closely correlated with each other. Regarding the original processing steps: Decombinator V4 was used to perform V gene, J gene and CDR3 annotation of TCR sequences. Expanded TCRs were defined as changing significantly between any two time points under a Poisson model with p below 0.0001. TCR abundances were normalised to the total number of TCRs sequenced in each sample and reported as counts per million. TRAV1-2 paired with TRAJ12, TRAJ20 or TRAJ33 defined MAIT TCRs, while TRAV10 paired with TRAJ18 defined iNKT TCRs. VDJdb, accessed on 1 November 2021, was searched for TCRs annotated for CMV, EBV and SARS-CoV-2, and TCRs annotated for more than one antigen were excluded. TCRdb passed the public sequencing reads through fastp at Q25 and MiXCR, retaining productive beta sequences. When rows share a CDR3 protein, they turn into one entry using the most common DNA and genes. These V and J calls originate from TCRdb's pipeline instead of the authors' own analysis. In this sample the table shows under 60,000 distinct CDR3 sequences, about 13% of which occur a single time. About 10% of the sample goes to the ten largest clones.

Rearrangement joined TRBV5-1 to TRBJ2-1; TRBD2 agrees with 7 junctional bases. Sequenced: whole blood. The receptor's source is an adult who was a healthcare worker with PCR-confirmed SARS-CoV-2 infection or an uninfected control (not recorded which). The CDR3 corresponds to CASSFLAEGYNEQFF. The DNA sequence is given as TGCGCCAGCAGCTTTCTAGCGGAAGGCTACAATGAGCAGTTCTTC.